These 5 T cell receptor beta chains share one sample of origin, sequenced in a study of shared clonotypes between healthy human individuals. The naive CD8 fraction comprised CD45RO-negative cells positively selected for CCR7 and excluded terminally differentiated effector memory CD45RA+ cells. Libraries were prepared by immunoSEQ multiplex PCR; TCRdb keeps only in-frame clonotypes and omits some of them. The table lists millions of clones, about 95% of them singletons. The sample taken for sequencing was naive CD8+ T cells sorted from blood. The receptors were gathered from a man in his late teens or twenties in good health.

V and J are TRBV28 and TRBJ1-6, with a weak D call TRBD1 (6 bases). Germline CDR1 is MDHEN and CDR2 is SYDVKM. The length of the CDR3 is 17 residues. The V and J ends lost 4 bases and 2 bases respectively, with 15 bases between them. The CDR3 here is CASSSGDGDTYNSPLHF. The CDR3 DNA is TGTGCCAGCAGTTCAGGGGATGGAGATACCTATAATTCACCCCTCCACTTT.

The CDR3 DNA reads TGTGCCAGCAGCTTGGACAGAGAGGGGGCCTCTGGGGCCAACGTCCTGACTTTC. As protein: CASSLDREGASGANVLTF. This rearrangement joins TRBV7-9 to TRBJ2-6, with 7 bases aligning to TRBD1. The CDR3 covers 18 residues. Germline values: CDR1 SEHNR, CDR2 FQNEAQ (reference sequence). Trimming took 3 bases from V and 0 from J; bases not matched to a gene: 8. Looking up the rest from reference TRBV7-9 and TRBJ2-6 gives the full variable domain: DTGVSQNPRHKITKRGQNVTFRCDPISEHNRLYWYRQTLGQGPEFLTYFQNEAQLEKSRLLSDRFSAERPKGSFSTLEIQRTEQGDSAMYLCASSLDREGASGANVLTFGAGSRLTVL.

The J gene is TRBJ2-3, the V gene TRBV23-1; no clear D. TRBV23-1 is marked as an open reading frame, function uncertain. This CDR3 spans 12 amino acids. V was clipped by 8 bases and J by 5 bases, with 11 bases between them. CDR3 sequence reads: CASVTQGDTQYF. The CDR3 DNA reads TGCGCCAGCGTCACCCAAGGAGATACGCAGTATTTT.

This clone was found once. The V call is TRBV13, the J call TRBJ2-7; 8 bases fit TRBD1. Germline V gives CDR1 PRHDT, CDR2 FYEKMQ (reference sequence). V was pared by 1 base and J by 3 bases, with 8 bases of the junction left unmatched. The CDR3 extends over 16 amino acids. CDR3 nucleotide sequence: TGTGCCAGCAGCTTAGTGGGGGCAGGGGGCTTCTACGAGCAGTACTTC. The encoded protein is CASSLVGAGGFYEQYF.

V gene TRBV5-1 combines with J gene TRBJ2-3; 8 nucleotides agree with TRBD2. The ends lost 5 bases at V and 3 bases at J; junction bases unmatched: 8. CDR3 length: 15 residues. Germline V CDR1 and CDR2: SGHRS, YFSETQ. CDR3 loop: CASSEGLARTDTQYF. In DNA form, the CDR3 reads TGCGCCAGCAGTGAAGGACTAGCTAGGACAGATACGCAGTATTTT.